This T cell receptor (beta chain) emerged from a study of regulatory T cells in long-lasting Graves disease. Study conclusions and caveats: Persistent patients shared under 3,000 public clonotypes among themselves. Newly diagnosed patients shared fewer, at some 900.

Library construction for TCR beta used iRepertoire HTBI primers and Arm-PCR of CDR3 regions. In TCRdb, the multiplex PCR reads were re-called with MiXCR into one record per CDR3 protein. Among about 290,000 distinct CDR3 sequences, 20% to 25% were seen once, and the ten largest hold just over 55%. Time point noted: persistent/refractory GD, antithyroid drugs over 5 years with positive TRAb. Extracted RNA from PBMCs served as the source of the TCR library. Points on this clonotype: Its antigen is undetermined.

The receptor comes from a female donor with Graves disease. Sample: peripheral blood mononuclear cells (PBMCs), taken when the disease was refractory, from a patient treated with antithyroid drugs.

CDR3: CASTWGTEAFF. As DNA, the CDR3 is TGTGCCAGTACCTGGGGCACTGAAGCTTTCTTT. This chain connects TRBV19 to TRBJ1-1; D remains unclear. The CDR3 spans 11 residues. Germline CDR1 reads LNHDA; CDR2 reads SQIVND (reference sequence). V lost 7 bases and J lost 4, with 7 bases in between.